In this sample, the clone carrying this TCR beta chain turned up a few times. Its specificity is not known. This record comes from a study of T cells in Graves' hyperthyroidism and ophthalmopathy. Findings and caveats of the study: A 13 V-J signature model discriminated ophthalmopathy versus stable hyperthyroidism. Most thyroid clonotypes expanded above 0.001 appeared in blood too.

What was amplified from RNA transcripts were TCR beta CDR3 regions. A set of HTBI primers served as the primers for a first-round RT-PCR of the TCR CDR3. TCRdb ran MiXCR on the multiplex PCR reads and lists one entry per CDR3 protein. The sample holds hundreds of thousands of distinct CDR3 sequences, less than 25% seen once. The CDR3 is 15 amino acids. The V and J ends lost 0 bases and 1 base respectively, with 10 bases between them. Per germline, CDR1 GTSNPN and CDR2 SVGIG (reference sequence). Sequenced sample: blood. J is TRBJ2-1 and V is TRBV30, with a tentative D call TRBD2 (6 bases). This TCR came from a man aged 25-45 years with Graves' ophthalmopathy. Here the CDR3 DNA reads TGTGCCTGGAGTGTACTTGGGGGGTCCTACAATGAGCAGTTCTTC. This encodes CAWSVLGGSYNEQFF.